This section outlines one T cell receptor (beta chain) sequence together with its context. This record comes from a study of blood T cell repertoires in COVID-19. CDR3 length: 17 amino acids. Clones were sequenced by immunoSEQ multiplex PCR, and TCRdb holds only the in-frame ones, with some missing. The sample gives a few hundred thousand clones, 75% to 85% of which show up once; roughly 7% is in the top ten. The specimen was peripheral blood. This receptor was identified in a human donor in a cohort sampled during active COVID-19. The chain links TRBV21-1 to TRBJ1-5; TRBD1 is the table's D call and was not checked against the DNA. TRBV21-1 constitutes a pseudogene. The CDR3 sequence is CASRKVKDREGGQPQHF. The CDR3 nucleotides are TGTGCCAGCAGGAAAGTTAAGGACAGGGAGGGAGGACAGCCCCAGCATTTT.